The clone carrying this T cell receptor beta chain was found a few times. No antigen is known for it. This specimen belongs to a study of T-cell reconstitution after alpha-beta-depleted transplantation in children. Preparing the TCRbeta library involved the use of unique molecular identifiers. TCRdb used MiXCR to reprocess the PCR reads, holding one entry per CDR3 protein. The sample yields 90,000 to 100,000 distinct CDR3 sequences, about 22% seen once. The study's findings and limits: Several hundred expanded graft clones reportedly gave rise to the alpha-beta T cells present about two months after transplant. Newly generated T cells supplied most T-cell counts and diversity one year post-transplant. Surviving recipient T cells and thymic progenitors produced the high day-60 TCRbeta diversity seen in some patients.

The CDR3 sequence is 14 residues long. Germline V gives CDR1 SGHDT, CDR2 YYEEEE. The V gene lost 6 bases and the J gene lost 4 bases, with 16 bases spanning the gap. The V call is TRBV5-6, the J call TRBJ1-2; no reliable D call. The sample was PBMCs, taken before TCRalphabeta/CD19-depleted stem cell transplant. This TCR came from a boy aged 2-15 years with acute lymphoblastic leukemia, due to receive a stem cell transplant. The CDR3 DNA reads TGTGCCAGCACCTCGGGGTCAGGCTCCTATGGCTACACCTTC. It encodes CASTSGSGSYGYTF.